The T cell receptor (beta chain) under discussion was sequenced for a study of cytotoxic CD8 clonotypes in ibrutinib-treated CLL. Across the whole study: Response was recorded as partial in approximately 25 patients and complete in 2; at median about 6 years, approximately 15 remained remitted and about 12 had progressed. Study-level points and caveats: Clonality, elevated at ibrutinib response, dropped back toward baseline at progression. Among the clonotypes, public ones were uncommon and contracted or held stable on treatment.

Looked up from germline, CDR1 is MNHEY and CDR2 is SMNVEV (reference sequence). J gave up 5 bases and V 6 bases, and 10 bases lay outside the gene matches. The CDR3 has 14 residues. Notes on this clone: What it recognizes is unknown.

Sequencing used immunoSEQ multiplex PCR; TCRdb keeps in-frame clones, though not all of them. This sample yields roughly 150,000 clones, of which more than 65% are seen a single time; around 2% belongs to the top ten. This chain uses TRBV27 with TRBJ2-7; 7 nucleotides match TRBD1. This TCR was sampled from a human donor with chronic lymphocytic leukemia. The sequences come from PBMCs, collected after 12 months of ibrutinib treatment. The CDR3 protein is CASRQTGFQNEQYF. The CDR3 nucleotides are TGTGCCAGCAGACAGACAGGGTTTCAGAACGAGCAGTACTTC.